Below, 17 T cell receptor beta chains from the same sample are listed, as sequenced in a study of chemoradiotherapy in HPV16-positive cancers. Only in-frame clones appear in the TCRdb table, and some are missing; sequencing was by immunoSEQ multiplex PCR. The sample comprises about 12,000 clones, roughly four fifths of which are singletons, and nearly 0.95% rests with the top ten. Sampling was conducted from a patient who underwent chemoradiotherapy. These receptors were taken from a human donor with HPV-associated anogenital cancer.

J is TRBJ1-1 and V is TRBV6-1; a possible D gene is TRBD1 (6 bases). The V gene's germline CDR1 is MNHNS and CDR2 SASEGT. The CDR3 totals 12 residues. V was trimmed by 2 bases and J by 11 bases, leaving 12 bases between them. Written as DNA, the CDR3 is TGTGCCAGCAGTGAACTTGGGACAACTGCTTTCTTT. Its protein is CASSELGTTAFF.

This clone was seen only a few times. CDR3 coding DNA: TGCGCCAGCAGCTTCAATGGCCCCAGGGAGACCCAGTACTTC. This sequence encodes CASSFNGPRETQYF. This rearrangement joins TRBV5-1 to TRBJ2-5; D remains ambiguous. The ends were cut back, 2 bases at V and 5 bases at J, with 13 bases in the middle. The germline V gene has CDR1 SGHRS and CDR2 YFSETQ. The CDR3 is 14 residues long.

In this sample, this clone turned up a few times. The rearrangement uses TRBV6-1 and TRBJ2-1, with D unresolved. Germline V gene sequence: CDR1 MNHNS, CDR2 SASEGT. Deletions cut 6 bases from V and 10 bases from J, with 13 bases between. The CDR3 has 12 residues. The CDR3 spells CASSPDPREQFF. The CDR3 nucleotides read TGTGCCAGCAGCCCCGACCCGAGGGAGCAGTTCTTC.

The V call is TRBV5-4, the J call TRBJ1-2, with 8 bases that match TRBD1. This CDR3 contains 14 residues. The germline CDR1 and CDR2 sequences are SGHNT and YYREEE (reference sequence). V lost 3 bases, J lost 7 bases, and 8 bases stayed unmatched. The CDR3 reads CASSSGQGGFGYTF. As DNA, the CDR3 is TGTGCCAGCAGCTCCGGACAGGGTGGTTTTGGCTACACCTTC.

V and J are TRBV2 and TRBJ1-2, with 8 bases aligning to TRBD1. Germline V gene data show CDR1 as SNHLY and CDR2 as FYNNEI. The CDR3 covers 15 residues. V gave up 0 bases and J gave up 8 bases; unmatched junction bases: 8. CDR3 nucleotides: TGTGCCAGCAGTGAAGCGCTTCGGACAGGGAGCGGCTACACCTTC. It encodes CASSEALRTGSGYTF.

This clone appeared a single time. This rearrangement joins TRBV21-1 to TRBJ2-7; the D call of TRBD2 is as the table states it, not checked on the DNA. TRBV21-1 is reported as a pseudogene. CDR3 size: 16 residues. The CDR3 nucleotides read TGTGCCAGCAGTTTTCATGGGGACTTTCCAGGTTGCGAGCAGTACTTC. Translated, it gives CASSFHGDFPGCEQYF.

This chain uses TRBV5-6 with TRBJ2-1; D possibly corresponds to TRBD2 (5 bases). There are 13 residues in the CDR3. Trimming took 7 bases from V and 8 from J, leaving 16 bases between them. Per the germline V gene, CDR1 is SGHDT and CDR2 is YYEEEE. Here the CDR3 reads CASGGPQGHEQFF. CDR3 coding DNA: TGTGCCAGCGGAGGACCTCAAGGACATGAGCAGTTCTTC. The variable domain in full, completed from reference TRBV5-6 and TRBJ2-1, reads DAGVTQSPTHLIKTRGQQVTLRCSPKSGHDTVSWYQQALGQGPQFIFQYYEEEERQRGNFPDRFSGHQFPNYSSELNVNALLLGDSALYLCASGGPQGHEQFFGPGTRLTVL.

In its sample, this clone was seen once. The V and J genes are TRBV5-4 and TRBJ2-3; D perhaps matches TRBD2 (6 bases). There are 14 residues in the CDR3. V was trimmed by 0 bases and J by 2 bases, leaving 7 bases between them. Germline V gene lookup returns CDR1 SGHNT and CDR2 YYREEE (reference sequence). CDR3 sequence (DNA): TGTGCCAGCAGCTTGGGGGGACTCACAGATACGCAGTATTTT. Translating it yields CASSLGGLTDTQYF.

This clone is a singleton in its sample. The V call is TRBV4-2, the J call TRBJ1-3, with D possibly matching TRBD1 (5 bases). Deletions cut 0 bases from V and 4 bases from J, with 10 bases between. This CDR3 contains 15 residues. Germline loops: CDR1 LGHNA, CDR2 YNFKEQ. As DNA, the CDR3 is TGTGCCAGCAGCCAAGAGGGGACGGAAGGAAACACCATATATTTT. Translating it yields CASSQEGTEGNTIYF.

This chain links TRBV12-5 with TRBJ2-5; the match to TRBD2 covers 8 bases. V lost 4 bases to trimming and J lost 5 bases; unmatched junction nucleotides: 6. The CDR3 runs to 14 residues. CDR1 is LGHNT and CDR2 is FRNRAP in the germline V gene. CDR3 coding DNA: TGTGCTAGTGGTTACGGGGGGGCCGGGGAGACCCAGTACTTC. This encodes CASGYGGAGETQYF.

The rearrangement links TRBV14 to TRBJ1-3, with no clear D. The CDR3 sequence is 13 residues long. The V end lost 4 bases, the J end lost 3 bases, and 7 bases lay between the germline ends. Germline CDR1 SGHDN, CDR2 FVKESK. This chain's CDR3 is CASSRTDGNTIYF. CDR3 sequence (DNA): TGTGCCAGCAGCCGGACGGATGGAAACACCATATATTTT.

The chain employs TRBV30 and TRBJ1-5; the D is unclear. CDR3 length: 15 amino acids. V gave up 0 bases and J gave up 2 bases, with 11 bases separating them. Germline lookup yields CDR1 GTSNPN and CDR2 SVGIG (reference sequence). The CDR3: CAWSVKAQRNQPQHF. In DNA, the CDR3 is TGTGCCTGGAGTGTAAAGGCGCAGCGCAATCAGCCCCAGCATTTT.

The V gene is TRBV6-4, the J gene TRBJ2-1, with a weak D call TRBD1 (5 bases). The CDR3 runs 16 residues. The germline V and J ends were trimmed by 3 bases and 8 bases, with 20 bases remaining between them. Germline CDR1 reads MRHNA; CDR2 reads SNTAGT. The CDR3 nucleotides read TGTGCCAGCAGTGAAATGGGGCAAGGCGGTAGTGATGAGCAGTTCTTC. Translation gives CASSEMGQGGSDEQFF.

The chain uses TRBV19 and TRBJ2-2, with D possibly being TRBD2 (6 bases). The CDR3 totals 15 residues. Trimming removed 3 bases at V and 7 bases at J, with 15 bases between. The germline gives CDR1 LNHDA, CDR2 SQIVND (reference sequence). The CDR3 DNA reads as TGTGCCAGTAGTATGTCGCGGGGCGATGTCGGGGAGCTGTTTTTT. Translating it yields CASSMSRGDVGELFF.

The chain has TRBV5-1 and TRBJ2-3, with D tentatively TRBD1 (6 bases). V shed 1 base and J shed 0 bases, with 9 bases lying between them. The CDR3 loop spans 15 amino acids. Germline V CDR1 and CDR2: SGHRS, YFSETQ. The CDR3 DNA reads TGCGCCAGCAGCTTGCAACAGGGTAGCACAGATACGCAGTATTTT. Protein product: CASSLQQGSTDTQYF. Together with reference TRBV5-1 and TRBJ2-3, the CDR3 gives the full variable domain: KAGVTQTPRYLIKTRGQQVTLSCSPISGHRSVSWYQQTPGQGLQFLFEYFSETQRNKGNFPGRFSGRQFSNSRSEMNVSTLELGDSALYLCASSLQQGSTDTQYFGPGTRLTVL.

The chain's CDR3 is CASRGRVDEQYF. The CDR3, as DNA: TGCGCCAGCAGGGGCAGGGTGGACGAGCAGTACTTC. The rearrangement joins TRBV10-2 to TRBJ2-7; possibly TRBD1 for D (5 bases). V lost 6 bases and J 5 bases, leaving 11 bases between the germline ends. CDR3 length equals 12 residues. CDR1 and CDR2 from the germline V gene are WSHSY and SAAADI.

The CDR3 loop reads CASSQLAGGFDEKLFF. CDR3 bases: TGTGCCAGCAGCCAATTGGCAGGGGGCTTCGATGAAAAACTGTTTTTT. The chain has TRBV16 and TRBJ1-4, with TRBD1 matching over 8 bases. The CDR3 loop spans 16 amino acids. J gave up 6 bases and V 1 base, and 7 bases lay outside the gene matches. Germline V gene data show CDR1 as KGHSY and CDR2 as FQNENV. The variable domain in full, completed from reference TRBV16 and TRBJ1-4, reads GEEVAQTPKHLVRGEGQKAKLYCAPIKGHSYVFWYQQVLKNEFKFLISFQNENVFDETGMPKERFSAKCLPNSPCSLEIQATKLEDSAVYFCASSQLAGGFDEKLFFGSGTQLSVL.